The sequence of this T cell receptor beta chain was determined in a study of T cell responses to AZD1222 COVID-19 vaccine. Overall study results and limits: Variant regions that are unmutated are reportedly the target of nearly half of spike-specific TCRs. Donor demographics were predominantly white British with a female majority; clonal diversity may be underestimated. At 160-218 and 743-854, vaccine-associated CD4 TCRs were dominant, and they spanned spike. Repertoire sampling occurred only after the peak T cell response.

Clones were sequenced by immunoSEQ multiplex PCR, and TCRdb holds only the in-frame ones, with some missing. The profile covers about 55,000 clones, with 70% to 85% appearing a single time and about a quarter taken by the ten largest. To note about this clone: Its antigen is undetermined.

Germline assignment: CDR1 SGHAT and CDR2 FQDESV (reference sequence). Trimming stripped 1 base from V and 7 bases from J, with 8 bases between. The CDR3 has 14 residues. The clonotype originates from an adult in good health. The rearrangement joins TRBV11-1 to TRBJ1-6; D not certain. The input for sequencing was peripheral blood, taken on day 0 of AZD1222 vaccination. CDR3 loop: CASSLVAANSPLHF. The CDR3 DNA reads TGTGCCAGCAGCTTAGTTGCGGCGAATTCACCCCTCCACTTT.